This TCR beta chain was retrieved from a study of identical twins. Template switching added a universal primer site, and cDNA bore unique molecular identifiers. Using its own MiXCR run on the 5' RACE reads, TCRdb lists one record per CDR3 protein. The repertoire holds around 1.7 million distinct CDR3 sequences, with around 29% as singletons. Trimming left V 2 bases short and J 9 bases short, with 7 bases between. Germline lookup yields CDR1 LGHNA and CDR2 YNFKEQ. The CDR3 sequence is 12 residues long. The origin of this receptor is a newborn girl in good health. The chain joins TRBV4-2 to TRBJ2-2; D ambiguous. The sample taken for sequencing was cord blood. CDR3 DNA: TGTGCCAGCAGCCAACAAAGCCGGGAGCTGTTTTTT. Its protein is CASSQQSRELFF.